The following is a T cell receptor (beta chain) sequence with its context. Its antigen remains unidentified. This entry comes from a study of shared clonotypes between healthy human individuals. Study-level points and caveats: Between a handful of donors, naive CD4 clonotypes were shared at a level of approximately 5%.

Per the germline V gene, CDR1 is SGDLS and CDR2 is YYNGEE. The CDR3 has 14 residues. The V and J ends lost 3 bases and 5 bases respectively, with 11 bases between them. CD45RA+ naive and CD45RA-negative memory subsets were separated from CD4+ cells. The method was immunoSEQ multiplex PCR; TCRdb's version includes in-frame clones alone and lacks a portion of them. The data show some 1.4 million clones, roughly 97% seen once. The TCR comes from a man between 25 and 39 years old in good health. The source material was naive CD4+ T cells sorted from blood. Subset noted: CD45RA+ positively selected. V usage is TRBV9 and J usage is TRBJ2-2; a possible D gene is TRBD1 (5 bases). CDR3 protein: CASSEGRVTGELFF. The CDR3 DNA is TGTGCCAGCAGCGAAGGCAGGGTGACCGGGGAGCTGTTTTTT.